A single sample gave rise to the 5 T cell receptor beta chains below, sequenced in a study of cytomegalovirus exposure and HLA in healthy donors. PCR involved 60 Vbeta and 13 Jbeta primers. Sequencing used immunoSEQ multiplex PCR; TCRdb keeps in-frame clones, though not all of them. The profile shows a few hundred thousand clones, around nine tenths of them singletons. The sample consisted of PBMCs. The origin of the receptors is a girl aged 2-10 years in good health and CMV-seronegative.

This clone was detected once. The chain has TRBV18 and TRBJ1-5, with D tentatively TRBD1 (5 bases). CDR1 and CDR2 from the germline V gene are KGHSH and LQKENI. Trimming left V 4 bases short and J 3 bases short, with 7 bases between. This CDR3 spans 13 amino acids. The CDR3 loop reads CASSQGDNQPQHF. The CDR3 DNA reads TGTGCCAGCTCACAAGGGGACAATCAGCCCCAGCATTTT.

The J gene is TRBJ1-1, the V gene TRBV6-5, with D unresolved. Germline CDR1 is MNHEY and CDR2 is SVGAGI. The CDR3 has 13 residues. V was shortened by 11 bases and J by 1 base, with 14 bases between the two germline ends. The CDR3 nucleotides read TGTGCCGCCGCCTACGGGTGGAACACTGAAGCTTTCTTT. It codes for CAAAYGWNTEAFF.

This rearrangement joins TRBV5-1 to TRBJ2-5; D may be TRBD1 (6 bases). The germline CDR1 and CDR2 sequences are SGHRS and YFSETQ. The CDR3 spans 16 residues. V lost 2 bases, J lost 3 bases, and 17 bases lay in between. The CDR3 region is CASSLFKQGSEETQYF. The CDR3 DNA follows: TGCGCCAGCAGCTTATTTAAACAGGGATCGGAAGAGACCCAGTACTTC.

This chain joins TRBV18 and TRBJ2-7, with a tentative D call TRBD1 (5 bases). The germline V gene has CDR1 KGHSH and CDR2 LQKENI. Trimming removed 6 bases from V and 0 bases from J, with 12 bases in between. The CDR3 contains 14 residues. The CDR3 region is CASSYGRDSYEQYF. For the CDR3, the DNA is TGTGCCAGCTCGTATGGCAGGGACTCCTACGAGCAGTACTTC.

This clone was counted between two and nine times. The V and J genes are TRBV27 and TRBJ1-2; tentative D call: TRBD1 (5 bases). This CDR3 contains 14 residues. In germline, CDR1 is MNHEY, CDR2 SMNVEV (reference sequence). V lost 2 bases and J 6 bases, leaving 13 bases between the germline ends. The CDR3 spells CASSLTGGADGYTF. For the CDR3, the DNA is TGTGCCAGCAGTTTAACTGGAGGGGCCGATGGCTACACCTTC.